Presented here are 18 T cell receptor beta chains from one specimen sequenced in a study of human T cells and chemical hapten exposure. Time point here: patch test 1, 2 weeks after DPC sensitization. Noted treatment: therapeutic diphenylcyclopropenone sensitization with weekly scalp DPC. TCRdb passed the RACE reads through MiXCR, listing each CDR3 protein once. The sample contains 300,000 to 350,000 distinct CDR3 sequences, roughly 6.9% of which appear only once. Sequenced material: whole blood, taken in connection with sensitization to the hapten diphenylcyclopropenone (DPC). These TCRs come from a woman between 18 and 30 years old with alopecia areata. Some clones in this sample may be carry-over from other donors' samples.

This chain joins TRBV7-9 and TRBJ2-3; D may be TRBD2 (6 bases). CDR3 length equals 14 residues. CDR1 and CDR2 (germline): SEHNR, FQNEAQ (reference sequence). V was pared by 5 bases and J by 4 bases, with 13 bases between. The CDR3 sequence: CASSPSRGSDTQYF. In DNA form, the CDR3 reads TGTGCCAGCAGCCCCTCGCGGGGTTCAGATACGCAGTATTTT.

This clonotype has more than one count but fewer than ten. The chain uses TRBV5-4 and TRBJ2-3, with 15 bases lining up with TRBD2. This CDR3 has 18 residues. The trim removed 4 bases at V and 5 bases at J, leaving 11 bases unmatched. From germline, CDR1 is SGHNT and CDR2 YYREEE (reference sequence). CDR3: CASSPRWTSGGAGDTQYF. The CDR3 region has the DNA TGTGCCAGCAGCCCACGGTGGACTAGCGGGGGGGCGGGAGATACGCAGTATTTT.

The chain is built from TRBV20-1 and TRBJ1-1; possibly TRBD1 for D (6 bases). The V gene lost 4 bases and the J gene lost 3 bases, with 24 bases spanning the gap. CDR3 length equals 17 residues. Germline V CDR1 and CDR2: DFQATT, SNEGSKA (reference sequence). CDR3 residues: CSATALSHRATDTEAFF. Written as DNA, the CDR3 is TGCAGTGCTACGGCCTTATCACACAGGGCGACGGACACTGAAGCTTTCTTT.

This clonotype came up many times. V usage is TRBV29-1 and J usage is TRBJ1-1; D call uncertain. CDR1 and CDR2 from the germline V gene are SQVTM and ANQGSEA. This CDR3 has 14 amino acids. Trimming stripped 0 bases from V and 0 bases from J, with 8 bases between. The CDR3 reads CSVEEVGLNTEAFF. In nucleotides, the CDR3 is TGCAGCGTTGAAGAGGTAGGACTGAACACTGAAGCTTTCTTT.

The chain carries TRBV3-1 and TRBJ1-6; possibly TRBD1 for D (6 bases). The CDR3 runs to 15 residues. The germline CDR1 and CDR2 sequences are LGHDT and YNNKEL (reference sequence). V lost 4 bases to trimming and J lost 7 bases, with 14 bases between them. Here the CDR3 DNA reads TGTGCCAGCAGCCCCACCGGACAGAACAATTCACCCCTCCACTTT. Translation: CASSPTGQNNSPLHF.

This clonotype was picked up a small number of times. The rearrangement links TRBV2 to TRBJ2-6; a possible D gene is TRBD2 (6 bases). The V and J ends lost 7 bases and 1 base respectively, with 11 bases between them. The CDR3 runs 15 residues. Germline V gene sequence: CDR1 SNHLY, CDR2 FYNNEI. CDR3 DNA sequence: TGTGCCAGCACGGACGGGAGATCTGGGGCCAACGTCCTGACTTTC. Encoded protein: CASTDGRSGANVLTF.

This clonotype was detected many times. This sequence joins TRBV7-3 and TRBJ2-5, with D tentatively TRBD2 (5 bases). V shed 3 bases and J shed 5 bases, with 10 bases lying between them. This CDR3 is built from 13 residues. The germline V gene encodes CDR1 SGHTA and CDR2 FQGTGA. CDR3 coding DNA: TGTGCCAGCAGCTTGAGGGAGACGGAGACCCAGTACTTC. This encodes CASSLRETETQYF.

The V gene is TRBV4-1, the J gene TRBJ1-3, with D hard to call. The V gene lost 4 bases and the J gene lost 2 bases, with 12 bases spanning the gap. The CDR3 consists of 15 residues. Germline V gene data show CDR1 as MGHRA and CDR2 as YSYEKL. The DNA for the CDR3 is TGCGCCAGCAGCCTATTGGACTTAGCTGGAAACACCATATATTTT. Its translation: CASSLLDLAGNTIYF.

This clonotype was observed at least ten times. The chain uses TRBV6-5 and TRBJ2-1; unclear D gene. Germline CDR1 and CDR2: MNHEY and SVGAGI. V lost 2 bases and J lost 7, with 15 bases in between. This CDR3 comprises 15 residues. CDR3 amino acids: CASSYAYHQVNEQFF. Written as DNA, the CDR3 is TGTGCCAGCAGTTACGCGTACCATCAAGTTAATGAGCAGTTCTTC.

This clonotype was observed at least ten times. The chain joins TRBV7-9 to TRBJ2-3; D ambiguous. There are 14 residues in the CDR3. Germline V gene lookup returns CDR1 SEHNR and CDR2 FQNEAQ (reference sequence). Trimming shortened V by 5 bases and J by 2 bases, and 11 bases separated the two germline ends. The CDR3 is CASSPQIVTDTQYF. Written as DNA, the CDR3 is TGTGCCAGCAGCCCCCAAATCGTCACAGATACGCAGTATTTT.

This clonotype was detected a few times. J is TRBJ2-7 and V is TRBV2, with 11 bases aligning to TRBD2. This CDR3 region has 14 residues. V lost 5 bases and J lost 2; bases outside the gene matches: 2. The germline gives CDR1 SNHLY, CDR2 FYNNEI. For the CDR3, the DNA is TGTGCCAGCAGTTCACTAGCGGGGGCCTACGAGCAGTACTTC. Translated: CASSSLAGAYEQYF. The variable domain in full, with the rest retrieved from reference TRBV2 and TRBJ2-7, is EPEVTQTPSHQVTQMGQEVILRCVPISNHLYFYWYRQILGQKVEFLVSFYNNEISEKSEIFDDQFSVERPDGSNFTLKIRSTKLEDSAMYFCASSSLAGAYEQYFGPGTRLTVT.

To note about this clonotype: The junction departs from the called germline gene at one end, perhaps through a read error. V and J are TRBV5-1 and TRBJ2-2; 13 bases are a match to TRBD2. Germline V gene lookup returns CDR1 SGHRS and CDR2 YFSETQ. The length of the CDR3 is 16 residues. The CDR3 region is CASSLGLAGDTGDLFF. The DNA for the CDR3 is TGCGCCAGCAGCTTAGGACTAGCGGGGGACACCGGGGATCTGTTTTTT.

This clonotype occurred many times. The chain joins TRBV6-5 to TRBJ2-4; weak D call: TRBD2 (5 bases). The V end lost 4 bases, the J end lost 6 bases, and 10 bases lay between the germline ends. CDR1 is MNHEY, CDR2 SVGAGI, per germline. This CDR3 is 13 amino acids long. The CDR3 DNA sequence: TGTGCCAGCAGTTCCGGACTGACAAACATTCAGTACTTC. It yields the protein CASSSGLTNIQYF.

The rearrangement links TRBV3-1 to TRBJ2-3, with TRBD1 as a possible D gene (6 bases). Germline V lookup: CDR1 LGHDT, CDR2 YNNKEL (reference sequence). This CDR3 region has 15 residues. V was cut by 4 bases and J by 2 bases, with 13 bases left in between. In nucleotides, the CDR3 is TGTGCCAGCAGCCCTGGGGGCGGATCCACAGATACGCAGTATTTT. It codes for CASSPGGGSTDTQYF.

This rearrangement joins TRBV6-2 or TRBV6-3 to TRBJ2-1; TRBD1 might be the D (6 bases). Looked up from germline, CDR1 is MNHEY and CDR2 is SVGEGT. Trimming took off 6 bases at V and 9 bases at J, with 15 bases between the two ends. The length of the CDR3 is 13 residues. This chain's CDR3 is CASSGLGATEQFF. The CDR3 nucleotides are TGTGCCAGCAGCGGATTGGGGGCCACTGAGCAGTTCTTC.

The rearrangement links TRBV10-3 to TRBJ2-1, with D hard to call. This CDR3 has 14 residues. CDR1 is ENHRY and CDR2 is SYGVKD in the germline V gene. The V and J ends lost 4 bases and 0 bases respectively, with 7 bases between them. The CDR3, as DNA: TGTGCCATCAGTGGAGTGAGCTCCTACAATGAGCAGTTCTTC. Amino acid sequence: CAISGVSSYNEQFF.

The rearrangement links TRBV6-5 to TRBJ2-7; TRBD1 aligns across 7 bases. The CDR3 totals 14 residues. Germline-derived CDR1 and CDR2 are MNHEY and SVGAGI. V was clipped by 5 bases and J by 6 bases; unmatched bases: 10. The DNA of the CDR3 is TGTGCCAGCAGTGAGCAACAGGGGCAGTTCGAGCAGTACTTC. Residues: CASSEQQGQFEQYF.

This clonotype appeared many times. The chain links TRBV28 to TRBJ1-5; 9 bases are shared with TRBD1. Germline V gene data show CDR1 as MDHEN and CDR2 as SYDVKM. The CDR3 covers 15 residues. Germline trimming cut 2 bases from V and 9 bases from J; bases unmatched to any gene: 8. The DNA for the CDR3 is TGTGCCAGCAGTTTAACAGGGGGCACCCCATCGCCCCAGCATTTT. This sequence encodes CASSLTGGTPSPQHF.